Listed below are T cell receptor beta chains from one sample, sequenced in a study of T cell responses to AZD1222 COVID-19 vaccine. Using immunoSEQ multiplex PCR, the repertoire was profiled, and TCRdb retains in-frame clones only, with some absent. The sample includes some 150,000 clones, 90% of them seen just once. This sample comprised peripheral blood, obtained on day 0 of AZD1222 vaccination. These TCRs come from an adult in good health. CDR3s include the opening cysteine and the closing phenylalanine or tryptophan. D genes are given only for firm matches. Expanded clones are given a class, and other clones once, few, many or no size at all.

cdr3_aa,cdr3_nt,j_call,d_call,v_call,clone_size,cdr3_length
CASSLVGGRPDTQYF,TGTGCCAGCAGCTTGGTGGGAGGTCGTCCAGATACGCAGTATTTT,TRBJ2-3,-,TRBV5-6,-,15
CASSLNSREKLFF,TGTGCCAGCAGTTTAAATTCCCGAGAAAAACTGTTTTTT,TRBJ1-4,-,TRBV7-3,-,13
CSAREDRLPFF,TGCAGTGCTAGAGAAGACAGGCTCCCGTTCTTT,TRBJ1-1,-,TRBV20-1,-,11
CASSPSDSNQPQHF,TGTGCCAGCTCACCGTCGGATAGCAATCAGCCCCAGCATTTT,TRBJ1-5,-,TRBV18,-,14
CASSLLTVSYNEQFF,TGTGCCAGCAGCCTCCTGACAGTCTCCTACAATGAGCAGTTCTTC,TRBJ2-1,-,TRBV7-2,-,15
CASSGDRGLAGGHNEQFF,TGTGCCAGCAGTGGAGACCGTGGACTAGCGGGGGGGCACAATGAGCAGTTCTTC,TRBJ2-1,TRBD2,TRBV2,-,18
CASSLSGQGPYEQYF,TGTGCCAGCAGCCTGTCGGGACAGGGCCCCTACGAGCAGTACTTC,TRBJ2-7,TRBD1,TRBV5-4,-,15
CASSQGTSGTHLSTDTQYF,TGCGCCAGCAGCCAGGGGACTAGCGGGACCCACCTTAGCACAGATACGCAGTATTTT,TRBJ2-3,TRBD2,TRBV5-1,-,19
CASSDRIGAGRGNYGYTF,TGTGCCAGCAGTGACCGTATTGGGGCAGGGCGAGGGAACTATGGCTACACCTTC,TRBJ1-2,-,TRBV6-4,-,18
CASSMLPGQKNQPQHF,TGCGCCAGCAGCATGCTCCCGGGACAGAAAAATCAGCCCCAGCATTTT,TRBJ1-5,TRBD1,TRBV5-1,-,16
CASSPRREGYTF,TGTGCCAGCTCACCACGCCGAGAGGGCTACACCTTC,TRBJ1-2,-,TRBV18,-,12
CASSEGGTNEKLFF,TGTGCCAGCAGCGAAGGGGGGACTAATGAAAAACTGTTTTTT,TRBJ1-4,-,TRBV9,-,14
CAISAREETQYF,TGTGCCATCAGTGCCAGGGAAGAGACCCAGTACTTC,TRBJ2-5,-,TRBV10-3,-,12
CASSQEGLAEEWGETQYF,TGTGCCAGCAGCCAAGAGGGACTAGCGGAGGAATGGGGAGAGACCCAGTACTTC,TRBJ2-5,TRBD2,TRBV4-2,-,18
CASSYSRPGSGQFF,TGTGCCAGCAGTTACTCGAGGCCCGGGAGTGGGCAGTTCTTC,TRBJ2-1,-,TRBV6-2/TRBV6-3,few,14
CSVDRGNTGELFF,TGCAGCGTTGACAGGGGGAACACCGGGGAGCTGTTTTTT,TRBJ2-2,-,TRBV29-1,-,13
CASSYSGTSGGRGQFF,TGTGCCAGCAGTTACTCGGGGACTAGCGGGGGCAGGGGGCAGTTCTTC,TRBJ2-1,TRBD2,TRBV6-5,-,16
CAISESLSGIYNEQFF,TGTGCCATCAGTGAGTCGTTGTCGGGAATCTACAATGAGCAGTTCTTC,TRBJ2-1,-,TRBV10-3,-,16
CASSLGDRGTGELFF,TGTGCCAGCAGCTTAGGGGACAGGGGCACCGGGGAGCTGTTTTTT,TRBJ2-2,TRBD1,TRBV7-9,-,15
CASSRADRGRETQYF,TGTGCCAGCAGCCGTGCCGACAGGGGGCGAGAGACCCAGTACTTC,TRBJ2-5,TRBD1,TRBV5-6,once,15
CASSRLGTTFSYEQYF,TGTGCCAGTAGTAGACTTGGGACTACCTTTTCCTACGAGCAGTACTTC,TRBJ2-7,TRBD2,TRBV19,-,16
CASSSDSNQPQHF,TGTGCCAGCAGCTCGGATAGCAATCAGCCCCAGCATTTT,TRBJ1-5,-,TRBV7-3,-,13
CASSLAPVSSYNEQFF,TGTGCCAGCAGCTTAGCGCCGGTTTCATCCTACAATGAGCAGTTCTTC,TRBJ2-1,-,TRBV7-2,once,16
CASSLDRVWGYTF,TGTGCCAGCAGCCTCGACAGGGTCTGGGGCTACACCTTC,TRBJ1-2,TRBD1,TRBV6-2/TRBV6-3,-,13
CASSTQGAENYGYTF,TGTGCCAGCAGTACACAGGGGGCGGAGAACTATGGCTACACCTTC,TRBJ1-2,TRBD1,TRBV25-1,-,15
CAGKGQHGNTIYF,TGTGCCGGCAAGGGACAGCATGGAAACACCATATATTTT,TRBJ1-3,TRBD1,TRBV10-3,-,13
CASGSFEKLFF,TGTGCCAGCGGGAGTTTTGAAAAACTGTTTTTT,TRBJ1-4,-,TRBV7-9,-,11
CATSDPGTGNQPQHF,TGTGCCACCAGTGACCCGGGGACAGGAAATCAGCCCCAGCATTTT,TRBJ1-5,TRBD1,TRBV24-1,-,15
CASSSDGGLGETQYF,TGTGCCAGCAGCTCTGACGGGGGGCTGGGAGAGACCCAGTACTTC,TRBJ2-5,-,TRBV7-7,-,15
CASSYSRDVLSYNEQFF,TGTGCCAGCAGCTATTCGCGGGACGTTCTCTCCTACAATGAGCAGTTCTTC,TRBJ2-1,-,TRBV7-9,-,17
CASSYSGSTREQYF,TGTGCCAGCAGTTACTCGGGCTCGACCAGGGAGCAGTACTTC,TRBJ2-7,-,TRBV6-5,-,14
CASSETTDFYEQYF,TGTGCCAGCAGTGAAACGACAGATTTCTACGAGCAGTACTTC,TRBJ2-7,-,TRBV6-1,-,14
CAIRGEQSSYEQYF,TGTGCCATCAGGGGCGAACAGTCATCCTACGAGCAGTACTTC,TRBJ2-7,-,TRBV10-3,-,14
CASSLSGGYTF,TGTGCCAGCAGCTTGTCGGGGGGCTACACCTTC,TRBJ1-2,-,TRBV7-9,-,11
CASSQDAGNQPQHF,TGTGCCAGCAGCCAAGATGCAGGGAACCAGCCCCAGCATTTT,TRBJ1-5,-,TRBV3-1/TRBV3-2,-,14
CASSPTTWDEETQYF,TGTGCCAGCAGTCCGACGACATGGGATGAAGAGACCCAGTACTTC,TRBJ2-5,-,TRBV6-5,-,15
CASGSGSNQPQHF,TGTGCCAGTGGGTCGGGGAGCAATCAGCCCCAGCATTTT,TRBJ1-5,-,TRBV19,-,13
CASSPQGNTEAFF,TGCGCCAGCAGCCCACAGGGGAACACTGAAGCTTTCTTT,TRBJ1-1,-,TRBV5-1,-,13
CASSLVGYGDQPQHF,TGTGCCAGCAGCTTAGTGGGATATGGAGATCAGCCCCAGCATTTT,TRBJ1-5,-,TRBV7-2,-,15
CASSGQGPNYGYTF,TGTGCCAGTAGCGGACAGGGGCCCAACTATGGCTACACCTTC,TRBJ1-2,TRBD1,TRBV19,-,14
CSASRGAGGREQYF,TGCAGTGCTAGTCGGGGGGCCGGAGGTCGGGAGCAGTACTTC,TRBJ2-7,-,TRBV20-1,once,14
CSVVGGGQPQHF,TGCAGCGTTGTCGGGGGCGGGCAGCCCCAGCATTTT,TRBJ1-5,-,TRBV29-1,-,12
CASSLVRRAFSGNTIYF,TGTGCCAGCAGCTTAGTCCGACGGGCCTTCTCTGGAAACACCATATATTTT,TRBJ1-3,-,TRBV7-2,-,17
CASSYRGDHTDTQYF,TGTGCCAGCAGTTACCGGGGGGATCACACAGATACGCAGTATTTT,TRBJ2-3,TRBD2,TRBV6-2/TRBV6-3,-,15
CASSLGSGRGNTQYF,TGTGCCAGCAGTTTGGGGAGCGGGAGGGGGAATACGCAGTATTTT,TRBJ2-3,TRBD2,TRBV28,-,15
CASSLSATSIEQFF,TGTGCCAGCAGTTTATCGGCAACTAGTATTGAGCAGTTCTTC,TRBJ2-1,-,TRBV27,-,14
CASSSTGSGEAFF,TGTGCCAGCAGCTCAACAGGGAGCGGTGAAGCTTTCTTT,TRBJ1-1,-,TRBV13,-,13
CASSERWLGKDEQFF,TGCGCCAGCAGTGAGAGGTGGTTAGGGAAGGATGAGCAGTTCTTC,TRBJ2-1,-,TRBV10-2,-,15
CASRVGGLYNEQFF,TGTGCCAGTAGGGTAGGGGGGTTATACAATGAGCAGTTCTTC,TRBJ2-1,-,TRBV19,-,14
CASSDRQAAPNSGNTIYF,TGTGCCAGCTCAGACAGACAGGCCGCGCCTAACTCTGGAAACACCATATATTTT,TRBJ1-3,-,TRBV18,-,18
CASSFHASGRRYNEQFF,TGTGCCAGCAGTTTCCACGCTAGCGGGAGGAGGTACAATGAGCAGTTCTTC,TRBJ2-1,TRBD2,TRBV3-1/TRBV3-2,-,17
CASSIRAQGANQPQHF,TGTGCCAGTAGTATTAGAGCGCAGGGGGCAAATCAGCCCCAGCATTTT,TRBJ1-5,TRBD1,TRBV19,-,16
CASSFIRKGYEQYF,TGTGCCAGCAGTTTTATCCGTAAGGGGTACGAGCAGTACTTC,TRBJ2-7,-,TRBV28,many,14
CASSLGTGRDGYTF,TGTGCCAGCAGCTTAGGGACAGGGAGGGACGGCTACACCTTC,TRBJ1-2,TRBD1,TRBV7-9,-,14